The entry below describes one T cell receptor (beta chain). The data were taken from a study of blood T cell repertoires in COVID-19. Produced via immunoSEQ multiplex PCR; TCRdb's table is partial and in-frame only. The sample shows around 62,000 clones, 88% of them seen only once. CDR1 and CDR2 from the germline V gene are LNHDA and SQIVND (reference sequence). The length of the CDR3 is 14 residues. Trimming cost V 1 base and J 0 bases, with 7 bases left between them. The chain uses TRBV19 and TRBJ2-7; no firm D call. This sequence was found in a human donor in a cohort sampled during active COVID-19. The sample was peripheral blood. This chain's CDR3 is CASSIVVYSYEQYF. The CDR3 region has the DNA TGTGCCAGTAGTATAGTGGTCTACTCCTACGAGCAGTACTTC.